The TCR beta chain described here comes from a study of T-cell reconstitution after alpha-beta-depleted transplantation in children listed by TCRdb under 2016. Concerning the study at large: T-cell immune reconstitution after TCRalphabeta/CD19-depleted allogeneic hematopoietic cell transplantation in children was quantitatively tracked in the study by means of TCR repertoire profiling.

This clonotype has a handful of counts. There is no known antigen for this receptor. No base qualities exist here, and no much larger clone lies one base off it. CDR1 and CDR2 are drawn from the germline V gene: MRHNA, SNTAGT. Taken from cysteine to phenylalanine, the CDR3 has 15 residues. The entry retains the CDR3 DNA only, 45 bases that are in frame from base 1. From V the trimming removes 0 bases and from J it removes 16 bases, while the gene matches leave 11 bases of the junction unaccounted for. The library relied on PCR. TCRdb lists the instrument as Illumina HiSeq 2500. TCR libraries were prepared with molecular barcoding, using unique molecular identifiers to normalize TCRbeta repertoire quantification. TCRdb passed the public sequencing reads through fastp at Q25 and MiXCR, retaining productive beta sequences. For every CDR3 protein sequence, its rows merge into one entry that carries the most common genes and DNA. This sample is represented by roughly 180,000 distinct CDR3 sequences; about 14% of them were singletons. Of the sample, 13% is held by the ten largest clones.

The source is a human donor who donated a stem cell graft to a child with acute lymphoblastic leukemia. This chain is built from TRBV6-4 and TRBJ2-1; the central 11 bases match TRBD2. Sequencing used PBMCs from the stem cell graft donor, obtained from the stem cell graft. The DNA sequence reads TGTGCCAGCAGTGACTCATCTAGCGGGGGGCCCGTATATTTCTTC. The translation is CASSDSSSGGPVYFF.